This TCR beta chain was obtained from a study of cytomegalovirus exposure and HLA in healthy donors. To note about this clone: Its cognate antigen is unknown.

Vbeta (60) and Jbeta (13) primers were used in the PCR. This table comes from immunoSEQ multiplex PCR, and its TCRdb copy is limited to in-frame clones, with some not included. This sample carries 150,000 to 200,000 clones, around 69% of them seen once, and the ten largest clones take 1.2% to 1.5%. Study observations and caveats: Earlier findings revealed that most TCR beta V segments proved productive either about 90% or about 30% of the time. Analysis performed later showed TCR beta chains linked to HLA being more clonally expanded than equally common others. V- and J-gene trimming of TCR beta was linked (in a later analysis) to a missense DCLRE1C variant.

The CDR3 is 15 residues long. V trimming: 5 bases; J trimming: 3 bases; junction bases outside the gene matches: 7. From germline, CDR1 is MDHEN and CDR2 SYDVKM. The sequence was collected from a man between 60 and 70 years old in good health and CMV-seronegative. This chain joins TRBV28 and TRBJ1-2; 9 nucleotides line up with TRBD1. Material for sequencing was PBMCs. CDR3 bases: TGTGCCAGCAGTCAGAACAGGGGGCAGGACTATGGCTACACCTTC. This encodes CASSQNRGQDYGYTF.